This entry lists 5 T cell receptor beta chains sequenced from one sample in a study of T cells expressing NK-cell markers. No DNA is given; TCRdb re-called the 5' RACE reads and lists each CDR3 protein once. This sample's table reports hundreds of thousands of distinct CDR3 sequences. The sample comprised blood T cells: a sorted CD56 or NKG2C T cell subset, CD4+ or CD8+ T cells, or bulk PBMC T cells (not recorded which). The receptor source for this set is a woman between 18 and 69 years old in good health.

The chain is built from TRBV7-2 and TRBJ2-3. CDR1 and CDR2 (germline): SGHTA, FQGNSA. The CDR3 has 13 amino acids. The CDR3 spells CASSSSNTDTQYF.

The chain joins TRBV12-3 or TRBV12-4 to TRBJ2-7; no DNA is available, so the TRBD2 call from TCRdb remains unchecked. CDR3 length: 15 amino acids. The CDR3 sequence is CASTLGLAGPYEQYF.

This rearrangement joins TRBV24-1 to TRBJ2-1; TCRdb lists TRBD1, though no DNA is available to test this call. Germline-derived CDR1 and CDR2 are KGHDR and SFDVKD. The CDR3 is 12 residues long. The chain's CDR3 is CATSDPGTGFFF.

The genes are TRBV20-1 and TRBJ2-3; the TCRdb D gene call, TRBD1, has no DNA to confirm it. The CDR3 runs 14 residues. Germline lookup yields CDR1 DFQATT and CDR2 SNEGSKA (reference sequence). Here the CDR3 reads CSAPRDQVADTQYF.

V is TRBV3-1 and J is TRBJ2-2; the TRBD1 assignment by TCRdb is unverifiable without DNA. This CDR3 comprises 15 residues. Germline assignment: CDR1 LGHDT and CDR2 YNNKEL (reference sequence). The CDR3 is CASSHGGLGTGELFF.